Presented here are 21 T cell receptor beta chains from one specimen sequenced in a study of brain T cells in children with intractable seizures. Generated by immunoSEQ multiplex PCR, the TCRdb table keeps only in-frame clones and is missing some. The sample has 340,000 or so clones; over 90% are singletons. Time point described: blood from clinic visit 5 months post-surgery; TSC patient then seizure free. Sample: peripheral blood, taken about 5 months after surgery. The receptors here all came from a boy in the first two years of life with tuberous sclerosis and intractable seizures.

The chain employs TRBV19 and TRBJ2-1; TRBD2 agrees at 12 bases. The CDR3 sequence is 15 residues long. Germline V gives CDR1 LNHDA, CDR2 SQIVND (reference sequence). The junction had 3 bases not matched to a gene; V was cut back by 1 base and J by 8 bases. The CDR3 DNA reads TGTGCCAGTAGTATAGGACTAGCGGGAGTAGATGAGCAGTTCTTC. This encodes CASSIGLAGVDEQFF.

This clone came up once. The V call is TRBV6-5, the J call TRBJ1-6; D uncertain. Germline V gives CDR1 MNHEY, CDR2 SVGAGI. V was cut by 5 bases and J by 7 bases, with 6 bases left in between. The CDR3 spans 12 residues. The DNA of the CDR3 is TGTGCCAGCAGTAACGGGAATTCACCCCTCCACTTT. This encodes CASSNGNSPLHF.

The rearrangement uses TRBV6-5 and TRBJ2-7; D not certain. Germline values: CDR1 MNHEY, CDR2 SVGAGI. Deletions cut 10 bases from V and 3 bases from J, with 4 bases between. The CDR3 loop spans 9 amino acids. CDR3 sequence (DNA): TGTGCCACCGACTACGAGCAGTACTTC. This translates into CATDYEQYF.

This sequence joins TRBV5-1 and TRBJ1-1; D call uncertain. The CDR3 runs to 13 residues. With 3 bases removed from V and 1 base from J, the gap between germline ends came to 7 bases. Per the germline V gene, CDR1 is SGHRS and CDR2 is YFSETQ. The CDR3 DNA reads as TGCGCCAGCAGCTCAAACGGGAACACTGAAGCTTTCTTT. Its protein is CASSSNGNTEAFF.

The chain employs TRBV3-1 (or the pseudogene TRBV3-2) and TRBJ2-2; D perhaps matches TRBD1 (5 bases). V was trimmed by 6 bases and J by 7 bases, leaving 12 bases between them. Germline V gives CDR1 LGHDT, CDR2 YNNKEL (reference sequence). The CDR3 contains 13 residues. The CDR3 nucleotides are TGTGCCAGCAGGGGGCTGGGGTTCGGGGAGCTGTTTTTT. Amino acids: CASRGLGFGELFF.

This chain connects TRBV15 to TRBJ2-7; D unclear. The germline V and J ends were trimmed by 0 bases and 0 bases, with 9 bases remaining between them. The CDR3 runs to 15 residues. Germline values: CDR1 LNHNV, CDR2 YYDKDF (reference sequence). CDR3 sequence: CATSRERLNSYEQYF. The CDR3 DNA sequence: TGTGCCACCAGCAGAGAAAGGCTAAACTCCTACGAGCAGTACTTC.

This clone was seen only once. The rearrangement links TRBV21-1 to TRBJ2-2; TRBD2 reflects the table's D call only, with no check against the DNA. TRBV21-1 is labeled a pseudogene. This CDR3 contains 16 residues. CDR3 sequence: CASSNPSGSLGEELFF. CDR3 DNA: TGTGCCAGCAGCAACCCTAGCGGGAGTTTGGGGGAGGAGCTGTTTTTT.

This chain links TRBV6-5 with TRBJ1-6, with D hard to call. This CDR3 spans 15 amino acids. CDR1 MNHEY and CDR2 SVGAGI come from the germline V gene. Trimming took off 8 bases at V and 8 bases at J, with 19 bases between the two ends. Here the CDR3 reads CASPTGSLRHSPLHF. The CDR3 bases are TGTGCCAGCCCGACCGGGTCCCTAAGACATTCACCCCTCCACTTT.

The chain is built from TRBV7-8 and TRBJ2-5; perhaps TRBD1 as D (5 bases). The V and J ends lost 1 base and 0 bases respectively, with 9 bases between them. Germline-derived CDR1 and CDR2 are SGHVS and FQNEAQ. This CDR3 contains 15 residues. The CDR3 nucleotides read TGTGCCAGCAGCTTAGGGCGACAGTACCAAGAGACCCAGTACTTC. Its protein product is CASSLGRQYQETQYF. Full variable domain (outside the CDR3, taken from reference TRBV7-8 and TRBJ2-5): GAGVSQSPRYKVAKRGQDVALRCDPISGHVSLFWYQQALGQGPEFLTYFQNEAQLDKSGLPSDRFFAERPEGSVSTLKIQRTQQEDSAVYLCASSLGRQYQETQYFGPGTRLLVL.

In its sample, this clone was seen once. The J gene is TRBJ1-4, the V gene TRBV9; D might be TRBD1 (5 bases). Germline-derived CDR1 and CDR2 are SGDLS and YYNGEE. Deletions cut 4 bases from V and 0 bases from J, with 16 bases between. The CDR3 spans 17 residues. The CDR3, as DNA: TGTGCCAGCAGCCCCGCTTCAGGGCGTACAACTAATGAAAAACTGTTTTTT. It translates to CASSPASGRTTNEKLFF.

This chain links TRBV23-1 with TRBJ1-3; tentative D call: TRBD1 (5 bases). TRBV23-1 is treated as an ORF (open reading frame) with a function not yet certain. Trimming removed 7 bases from V and 4 bases from J, with 14 bases in between. The CDR3 covers 14 residues. The CDR3 spells CASTKRGSGNTIYF. CDR3 in DNA: TGCGCCAGCACCAAAAGGGGTTCCGGAAACACCATATATTTT.

As DNA, the CDR3 is TGTGCCTGGAGTGACCACCGAGACAGGGGGCTTATAATGAACACTGAAGCTTTCTTT. Its translation is CAWSDHRDRGLIMNTEAFF. The chain combines TRBV30 with TRBJ1-1, with 10 bases lining up with TRBD1. V dropped 1 base and J dropped 0; count of bases not matched to a gene: 14. The CDR3 sequence is 19 residues long. Germline V gene lookup returns CDR1 GTSNPN and CDR2 SVGIG (reference sequence).

The chain carries TRBV30 and TRBJ2-1, with TRBD1 matching over 7 bases. This CDR3 is built from 15 residues. After removal of 2 bases from V and 6 bases from J, the junction contained 10 bases not matched to a gene. Germline loops: CDR1 GTSNPN, CDR2 SVGIG (reference sequence). The CDR3 here is CAWSTGISGGNEQFF. For the CDR3, the DNA is TGTGCCTGGAGTACGGGTATTTCAGGGGGCAATGAGCAGTTCTTC.

This chain links TRBV9 with TRBJ2-1; 7 nucleotides agree with TRBD2. With 3 bases clipped from V and 4 bases from J, the junction kept 13 bases outside the gene matches. CDR1 is SGDLS and CDR2 is YYNGEE in the germline V gene. The CDR3 sequence is 17 residues long. Here the CDR3 reads CASSAGGTITAYNEQFF. In DNA form, the CDR3 reads TGTGCCAGCAGCGCTGGTGGGACTATCACTGCATACAATGAGCAGTTCTTC.

The chain uses TRBV15 and TRBJ2-3; D is possibly TRBD1 (6 bases). The CDR3 spans 14 residues. V dropped 0 bases and J dropped 7 bases, with 11 bases sitting between them. Germline values: CDR1 LNHNV, CDR2 YYDKDF (reference sequence). The chain's CDR3 is CATSREQGINTQYF. The CDR3, as DNA: TGTGCCACCAGCAGAGAACAGGGAATAAATACGCAGTATTTT.

This clone was picked up one time. V gene TRBV19 combines with J gene TRBJ2-7, with 7 bases fitting TRBD1. Germline CDR1 is LNHDA and CDR2 is SQIVND (reference sequence). With 6 bases clipped from V and 1 base from J, the junction kept 6 bases outside the gene matches. This CDR3 contains 14 residues. The CDR3 protein is CASSLTGSSYEQYF. The CDR3 coding sequence is TGTGCCAGTAGCTTGACAGGGAGTTCCTACGAGCAGTACTTC.

The J gene is TRBJ2-3, the V gene TRBV7-9; 7 nucleotides match TRBD2. The V gene's germline CDR1 is SEHNR and CDR2 FQNEAQ (reference sequence). The CDR3 consists of 18 residues. Trimming took 3 bases from V and 3 from J; bases not matched to a gene: 15. Written as DNA, the CDR3 is TGTGCCAGCAGCTTTTATGTTTCACTCGCGGGAGAAACAGATACGCAGTATTTT. Translation: CASSFYVSLAGETDTQYF.

Regarding this clone: One junction end disagrees with the germline gene, perhaps due to a read error. This rearrangement joins TRBV5-1 to TRBJ1-1; D call uncertain. Per the germline V gene, CDR1 is SGHRS and CDR2 is YFSETQ. The CDR3 is made up of 14 amino acids. This chain's CDR3 is CASSLSAAATQAFF. The CDR3 nucleotides are TGCGCCAGCAGCTTGAGTGCGGCGGCCACTCAAGCTTTCTTT.

V gene TRBV19 combines with J gene TRBJ1-3; perhaps TRBD1 as D (5 bases). Germline V gene lookup returns CDR1 LNHDA and CDR2 SQIVND (reference sequence). This CDR3 is built from 16 residues. Deletions cut 4 bases from V and 0 bases from J, with 13 bases between. The chain's CDR3 is CASSNGAPRSGNTIYF. The CDR3 coding sequence is TGTGCCAGTAGTAATGGGGCGCCCCGCTCTGGAAACACCATATATTTT.

The chain has TRBV7-9 and TRBJ1-1, with TRBD1 matching 9 bases. Germline CDR1 reads SEHNR; CDR2 reads FQNEAQ (reference sequence). This CDR3 is built from 13 residues. V was pared by 5 bases and J by 9 bases, with 7 bases of the junction left unmatched. The DNA of the CDR3 is TGTGCCAGCAGCCCGGACAGGGGCACCCAAGCTTTCTTT. Encoded protein: CASSPDRGTQAFF.

This clone is a singleton in its sample. This chain connects TRBV4-1 to TRBJ2-4; 11 positions match TRBD1. CDR1 is MGHRA, CDR2 YSYEKL, per germline. The CDR3 is made up of 15 amino acids. J lost 2 bases, V lost 6 bases, and 3 bases had no gene match. Here the CDR3 DNA reads TGCGCCAGCAGACGGACAGGGGGCCCCAAAAACATTCAGTACTTC. Its protein product is CASRRTGGPKNIQYF.